This T cell receptor beta chain was sequenced during a study of T cell clonality in common variable immunodeficiency. General study findings and limits: Common variable immunodeficiency TCR beta sequences reportedly had fewer deletions and N-nucleotide insertions. Shared TCRbeta clones were fewer between CVID subjects than controls.

V dropped 6 bases and J dropped 0 bases, with 14 bases sitting between them. The CDR3 extends over 15 amino acids. Looked up from germline, CDR1 is LNHDA and CDR2 is SQIVND (reference sequence). Assay used: immunoSEQ multiplex PCR; TCRdb lists only in-frame clones, some missing. There are some 53,000 clones in the sample, none observed a single time. This clone was picked up many times. The antigen is unknown. The observed sequence ends 3 residues before the CDR3 terminus, with the missing tail filled in from the germline J gene. Sequencing was carried out using peripheral blood mononuclear cells. This TCR derives from a person between 18 and 69 years old in good health. The chain combines TRBV19 with TRBJ1-1; D is ambiguous. The CDR3 reads CASRALSFMNTEAFF. The CDR3 bases that were read are TGTGCCAGTAGAGCTTTGTCGTTCATGAACACTGAA.